What follows describes a single T cell receptor beta chain. This specimen comes from a study of tissue T cells after allogeneic stem cell transplantation. Study information: Patients with graft-versus-host disease had grafts: four unmodified, three CD34-selected and T-cell-depleted. Tissue samples with histologically apparent lymphocytes on H&E review were prioritized for sequencing.

Data came from immunoSEQ multiplex PCR; TCRdb stores just in-frame clones and leaves some out. The sample lists roughly 3,100 clones, roughly 60% occurring once. CDR1 MNHEY and CDR2 SMNVEV come from the germline V gene (reference sequence). CDR3 length: 18 residues. The V end was cut by 2 bases, the J end by 1 base, with 17 bases between. Enrolled prospectively were adult allogeneic hematopoietic cell transplant recipients whose graft-versus-host disease was steroid-refractory. Sequences were derived from descending colon tissue, sampled at autopsy. The chain employs TRBV27 and TRBJ2-2; D perhaps matches TRBD2 (6 bases). This TCR was recovered from a male patient over 55 with steroid-refractory graft-versus-host disease after an allogeneic stem cell transplant. Some T cells may be provided by the graft donor. CDR3 in amino acids: CASSLRLGRPLNTGELFF. CDR3 in DNA: TGTGCCAGCAGTTTACGGTTAGGGAGGCCTTTGAACACCGGGGAGCTGTTTTTT.